This entry features one T cell receptor (beta chain) sequence. Its matching antigen is unknown. The sample originates from a study of cytomegalovirus exposure and HLA in healthy donors. Study as a whole: The roughly 660 first-cohort repertoires shared a platform with the 120 or so validation repertoires, as reported in a later analysis. Whole-study results and caveats: Rare TCR sequences predominated, though certain public TCRs were found in many donors.

Profiled with immunoSEQ multiplex PCR; TCRdb holds only in-frame clones, not every one. The table has more than 110,000 clones, approximately 84% seen once; the top ten hold about 1.5%. The germline V gene encodes CDR1 SGHTA and CDR2 FQGNSA. The CDR3 covers 16 residues. The junction had 8 bases not matched to a gene; V was cut back by 6 bases and J by 1 base. The receptor was isolated from a woman under 40 in good health and CMV-seronegative. What was sequenced was PBMCs. This sequence joins TRBV7-2 and TRBJ2-3; 9 bases agree with TRBD1. This CDR3 is CASRPSRDRGTDTQYF. CDR3 nucleotides: TGTGCCAGCAGACCTTCCCGGGACAGGGGCACAGATACGCAGTATTTT.